The next 17 T cell receptor beta chains were all read from a single sample in a study of CD8 T cells in Susac syndrome. Random hexamers were used to reverse transcribe roughly 0.5 to 1 ug of RNA. TCRdb processed the immunoSEQ multiplex PCR reads anew with MiXCR; each CDR3 protein has one entry. The sample yields tens of thousands of distinct CDR3 sequences, under 95% seen once. What was sequenced was CD4+ T cells from PBMCs. The receptors were sampled from a human donor with Susac syndrome.

V usage is TRBV6-5 and J usage is TRBJ2-6; 8 bases match TRBD1. V dropped 5 bases and J dropped 2; count of bases not matched to a gene: 2. The CDR3 extends over 15 amino acids. Germline CDR1 is MNHEY and CDR2 is SVGAGI. CDR3 loop: CASSPDRAGANVLTF. As DNA, the CDR3 is TGTGCCAGCAGTCCGGACAGGGCTGGGGCCAACGTCCTGACTTTC.

V gene TRBV28 combines with J gene TRBJ1-2, with D possibly TRBD1 on 5 matching bases. Germline V gene lookup returns CDR1 MDHEN and CDR2 SYDVKM. This CDR3 is 17 amino acids long. V was shortened by 6 bases and J by 6 bases, with 26 bases between the two germline ends. DNA of the CDR3: TGTGCCAGCAGGGAATCGGCAGGGAAAAGTGCCCTGCATGGCTACACCTTC. Translated: CASRESAGKSALHGYTF.

The chain couples TRBV20-1 to TRBJ1-5; a weak D match, TRBD1 (6 bases). The CDR3 spans 15 residues. Per germline, CDR1 DFQATT and CDR2 SNEGSKA (reference sequence). Trimming took 6 bases from V and 3 from J, leaving 18 bases between them. CDR3 protein: CSALPGQIYNQPQHF. Written as DNA, the CDR3 is TGCAGTGCCCTCCCTGGACAGATATACAATCAGCCCCAGCATTTT.

About this clonotype itself: An end of the junction does not agree with germline; a read error may underlie this. The chain employs TRBV6-1 and TRBJ2-6; D not certain. Germline CDR1 is MNHNS and CDR2 is SASEGT. The CDR3 runs to 16 residues. The DNA of the CDR3 is TGTGCCAGCACTGAATTCCGGATCTCTGGGGCCAACGTCCTGACTTTC. Translated, it gives CASTEFRISGANVLTF.

This chain joins TRBV19 and TRBJ2-3; D is undetermined. Germline CDR1 reads LNHDA; CDR2 reads SQIVND (reference sequence). With 7 bases removed from V and 0 bases from J, the gap between germline ends came to 8 bases. The CDR3 sequence is 13 residues long. The CDR3 reads CASMISSTDTQYF. The CDR3, as DNA: TGTGCCAGTATGATCAGTAGCACAGATACGCAGTATTTT.

This chain joins TRBV12-3 or TRBV12-4 and TRBJ2-7, with no clear D. The CDR3 is 13 residues long. V lost 6 bases to trimming and J lost 0 bases, with 9 bases between them. The CDR3 loop is CASSKISSYEQYF. The CDR3 DNA sequence: TGTGCCAGCAGCAAAATAAGCTCCTACGAGCAGTACTTC.

The chain joins TRBV20-1 to TRBJ2-7; 9 bases align to TRBD2. The CDR3 loop spans 13 amino acids. Germline CDR1 reads DFQATT; CDR2 reads SNEGSKA (reference sequence). V dropped 5 bases and J dropped 3; count of bases not matched to a gene: 5. CDR3 sequence: CSASGTSLYEQYF. The CDR3 bases are TGCAGTGCTTCCGGGACTAGCCTCTACGAGCAGTACTTC.

The chain employs TRBV5-6 and TRBJ2-3; D ambiguous. The CDR3 has 14 residues. V shed 6 bases and J shed 7 bases, with 18 bases lying between them. Germline CDR1 is SGHDT and CDR2 is YYEEEE. The CDR3 here is CASNQRSGPHTQYF. DNA for the CDR3: TGTGCCAGCAACCAACGATCAGGTCCCCATACGCAGTATTTT. The full variable domain, with the rest looked up from reference TRBV5-6 and TRBJ2-3, is DAGVTQSPTHLIKTRGQQVTLRCSPKSGHDTVSWYQQALGQGPQFIFQYYEEEERQRGNFPDRFSGHQFPNYSSELNVNALLLGDSALYLCASNQRSGPHTQYFGPGTRLTVL.

V and J are TRBV12-3 or TRBV12-4 and TRBJ1-5, with D maybe TRBD1 (5 bases). Trimming pared 1 base from V and 2 bases from J, leaving 12 bases between. This CDR3 has 16 amino acids. The CDR3 region is CASSLVGEGGNQPQHF. The CDR3 bases are TGTGCCAGCAGTTTAGTAGGGGAAGGCGGCAATCAGCCCCAGCATTTT.

V and J are TRBV20-1 and TRBJ2-5; D is ambiguous. Germline assignment: CDR1 DFQATT and CDR2 SNEGSKA (reference sequence). There are 11 residues in the CDR3. Trimming stripped 3 bases from V and 2 bases from J, with 4 bases between. The CDR3 reads CSASRQETQYF. CDR3 coding DNA: TGCAGTGCTAGTAGACAAGAGACCCAGTACTTC.

This chain connects TRBV28 to TRBJ2-1; perhaps TRBD1 as D (6 bases). CDR3 size: 16 residues. V gave up 6 bases and J gave up 7 bases, with 22 bases separating them. Germline V gene lookup returns CDR1 MDHEN and CDR2 SYDVKM. CDR3 sequence: CASSSLQGSVLNEQFF. CDR3 bases: TGTGCCAGCAGCTCGCTACAGGGCTCGGTACTAAATGAGCAGTTCTTC.

The chain uses TRBV11-2 and TRBJ2-3; TRBD2 agrees at 7 bases. The CDR3 is 14 residues long. The J segment lost 6 bases and the V segment lost 4 bases, leaving 7 bases of the junction unmatched. CDR1 is SGHAT, CDR2 FQNNGV, per germline. The CDR3 nucleotides read TGTGCCAGCAGCTCGCGGGGGTTTCGGGATACGCAGTATTTT. Residues: CASSSRGFRDTQYF.

The V call is TRBV2, the J call TRBJ2-1; D is perhaps TRBD1 (6 bases). Trimming stripped 10 bases from V and 11 bases from J, with 15 bases between. CDR1 and CDR2 from the germline V gene are SNHLY and FYNNEI. This CDR3 region has 11 residues. The CDR3 DNA follows: TGTGCCACCCTAGACAGGCCGAAGCAGTTCTTC. This sequence encodes CATLDRPKQFF.

V is TRBV6-6 and J is TRBJ1-2, with TRBD1 as a possible D gene (5 bases). The germline V and J ends were trimmed by 2 bases and 4 bases, with 11 bases remaining between them. Germline V gene lookup returns CDR1 MNHNY and CDR2 SVGAGI (reference sequence). This CDR3 is built from 14 residues. The CDR3 DNA reads TGTGCCAGCAGTTACCCGGGGGAAGTCTATGGCTACACCTTC. Translated, it gives CASSYPGEVYGYTF.

In nucleotides, the CDR3 is TGTGCCAGCAGTTGGGGGACGGCTAACTATGGCTACACCTTC. As protein: CASSWGTANYGYTF. This sequence joins TRBV28 and TRBJ1-2; tentative D call: TRBD1 (5 bases). From germline, CDR1 is MDHEN and CDR2 SYDVKM. The CDR3 extends over 14 amino acids. V was cut by 4 bases and J by 0 bases, with 9 bases left in between.

The chain links TRBV5-1 to TRBJ1-3; tentative D call: TRBD1 (6 bases). CDR1 SGHRS and CDR2 YFSETQ come from the germline V gene. CDR3 length equals 16 residues. The ends were cut back, 0 bases at V and 3 bases at J, with 13 bases in the middle. This CDR3 reads CASSLEGRGRGNTIYF. The CDR3 bases are TGCGCCAGCAGCTTGGAAGGCAGGGGACGTGGAAACACCATATATTTT.

This sequence joins TRBV7-9 and TRBJ2-5, with 11 bases that match TRBD1. CDR3 length: 19 residues. The J segment lost 2 bases and the V segment lost 4 bases, leaving 15 bases of the junction unmatched. Germline CDR1 SEHNR, CDR2 FQNEAQ (reference sequence). CDR3 DNA: TGTGCCAGCAGCTCACCCCGGGACAGGGGGTCGAACTTTCAAGAGACCCAGTACTTC. Its protein product is CASSSPRDRGSNFQETQYF.